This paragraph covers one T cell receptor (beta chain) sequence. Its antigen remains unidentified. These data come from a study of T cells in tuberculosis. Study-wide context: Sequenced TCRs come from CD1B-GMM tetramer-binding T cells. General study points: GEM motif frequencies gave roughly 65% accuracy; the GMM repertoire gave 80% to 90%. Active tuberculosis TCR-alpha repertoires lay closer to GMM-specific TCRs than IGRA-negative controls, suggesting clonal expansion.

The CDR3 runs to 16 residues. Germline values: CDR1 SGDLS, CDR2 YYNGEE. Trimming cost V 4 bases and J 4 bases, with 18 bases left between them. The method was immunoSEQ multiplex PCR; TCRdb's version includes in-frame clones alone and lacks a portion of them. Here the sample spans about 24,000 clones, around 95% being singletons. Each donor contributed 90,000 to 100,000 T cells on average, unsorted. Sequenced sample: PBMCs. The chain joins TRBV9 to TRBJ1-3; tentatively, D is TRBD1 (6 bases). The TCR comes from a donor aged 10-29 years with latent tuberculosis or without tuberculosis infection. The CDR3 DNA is TGTGCCAGCAGCCAACAACAGGGATCCGGCGGAAACACCATATATTTT. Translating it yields CASSQQQGSGGNTIYF.